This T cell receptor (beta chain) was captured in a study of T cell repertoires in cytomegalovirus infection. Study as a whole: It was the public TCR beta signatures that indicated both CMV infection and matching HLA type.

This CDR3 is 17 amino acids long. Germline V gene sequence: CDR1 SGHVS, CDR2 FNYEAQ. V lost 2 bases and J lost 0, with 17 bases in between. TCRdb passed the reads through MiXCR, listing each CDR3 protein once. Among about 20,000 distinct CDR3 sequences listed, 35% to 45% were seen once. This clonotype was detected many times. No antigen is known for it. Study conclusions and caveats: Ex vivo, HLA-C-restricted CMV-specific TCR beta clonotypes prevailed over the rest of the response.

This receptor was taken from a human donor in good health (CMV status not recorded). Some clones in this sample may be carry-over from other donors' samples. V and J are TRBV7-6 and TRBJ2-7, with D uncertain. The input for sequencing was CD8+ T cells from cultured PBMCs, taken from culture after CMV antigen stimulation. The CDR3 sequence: CASSLRARQKSSYEQYF. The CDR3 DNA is TGTGCCAGCAGCTTAAGAGCCCGACAAAAGAGCTCCTACGAGCAGTACTTC.